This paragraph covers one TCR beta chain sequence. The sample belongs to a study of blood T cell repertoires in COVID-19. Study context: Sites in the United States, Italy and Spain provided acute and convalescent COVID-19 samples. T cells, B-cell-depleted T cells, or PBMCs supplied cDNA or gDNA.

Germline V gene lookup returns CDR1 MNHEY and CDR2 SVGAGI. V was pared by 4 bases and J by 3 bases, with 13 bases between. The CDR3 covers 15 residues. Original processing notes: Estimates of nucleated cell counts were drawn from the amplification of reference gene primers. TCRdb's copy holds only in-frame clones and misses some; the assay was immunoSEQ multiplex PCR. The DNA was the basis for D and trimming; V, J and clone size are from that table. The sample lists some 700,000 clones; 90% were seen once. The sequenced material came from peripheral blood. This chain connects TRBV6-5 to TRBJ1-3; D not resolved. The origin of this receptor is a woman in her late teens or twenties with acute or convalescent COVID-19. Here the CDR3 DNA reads TGTGCCAGCAGTTCCTCAGGCGGCTTTGGAAACACCATATATTTT. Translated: CASSSSGGFGNTIYF.